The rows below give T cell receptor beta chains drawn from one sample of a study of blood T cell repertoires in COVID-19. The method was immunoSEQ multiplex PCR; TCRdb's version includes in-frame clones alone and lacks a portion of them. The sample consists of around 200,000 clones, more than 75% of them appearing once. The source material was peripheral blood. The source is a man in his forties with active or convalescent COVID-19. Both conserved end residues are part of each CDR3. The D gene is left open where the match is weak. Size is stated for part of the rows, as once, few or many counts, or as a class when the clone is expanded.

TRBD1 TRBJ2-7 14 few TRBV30 CAWSGTGGHYEQYF TGTGCCTGGAGTGGTACAGGGGGCCACTACGAGCAGTACTTC
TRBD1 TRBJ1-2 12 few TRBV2 CASSWTGGGYTF TGTGCCAGCAGTTGGACAGGGGGAGGCTACACCTTC
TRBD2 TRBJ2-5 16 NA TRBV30 CAWSTGLAGVQETQYF TGTGCCTGGAGTACGGGACTAGCGGGGGTACAAGAGACCCAGTACTTC
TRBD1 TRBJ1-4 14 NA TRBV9 CASSVGDSPEKLFF TGTGCCAGCAGCGTAGGGGACAGTCCTGAAAAACTGTTTTTT
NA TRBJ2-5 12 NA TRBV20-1 CSASARGETQYF TGCAGTGCTAGTGCGCGCGGGGAGACCCAGTACTTC
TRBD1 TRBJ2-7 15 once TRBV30 CAWSVGGQGGYEQYF TGTGCCTGGAGTGTGGGGGGACAGGGTGGATACGAGCAGTACTTC
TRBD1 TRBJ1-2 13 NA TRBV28 CASRKTGGPGYTF TGTGCCAGCAGGAAAACAGGGGGGCCTGGCTACACCTTC
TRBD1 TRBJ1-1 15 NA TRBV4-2 CASSQDGQGNTEAFF TGTGCCAGCAGCCAAGACGGACAGGGGAACACTGAAGCTTTCTTT
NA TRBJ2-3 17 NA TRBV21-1 CASPRTQSGGTTDTQYF TGTGCCAGCCCTCGAACCCAAAGCGGGGGGACCACAGATACGCAGTATTTT
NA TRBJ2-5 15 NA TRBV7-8 CASSLRQNYQETQYF TGTGCCAGCAGCTTACGACAGAATTACCAAGAGACCCAGTACTTC
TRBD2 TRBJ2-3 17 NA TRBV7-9 CASSSGTSGGTTDTQYF TGTGCCAGCAGCTCTGGGACTAGCGGGGGTACCACAGATACGCAGTATTTT
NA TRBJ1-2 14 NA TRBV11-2 CASSLAGRGRDYTF TGTGCCAGCAGCTTAGCGGGCAGGGGAAGAGACTACACCTTC
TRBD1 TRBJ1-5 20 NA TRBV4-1 CASSQDFDRGVRVGNQPQHF TGCGCCAGCAGCCAAGATTTCGACAGGGGTGTAAGGGTAGGCAATCAGCCCCAGCATTTT
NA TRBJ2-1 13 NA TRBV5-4 CASSLTVYNEQFF TGTGCCAGCAGCCTGACAGTTTACAATGAGCAGTTCTTC
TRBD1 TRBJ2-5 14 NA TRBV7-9 CASSVDRGGETQYF TGTGCCAGCAGCGTGGACAGGGGGGGCGAGACCCAGTACTTC
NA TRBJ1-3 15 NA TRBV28 CASSLQKTSGNTIYF TGTGCCAGCAGTTTACAGAAAACCTCTGGAAACACCATATATTTT
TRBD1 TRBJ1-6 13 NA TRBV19 CASSKGQNSPLHF TGTGCCAGTAGTAAGGGACAGAATTCACCCCTCCACTTT
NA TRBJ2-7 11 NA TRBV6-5 CASSSRGTQYF TGTGCCAGCAGTTCCCGGGGGACGCAGTACTTC
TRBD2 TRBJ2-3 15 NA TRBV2 CASIRTSGTTDTQYF TGTGCCAGCATTCGGACTAGCGGGACCACAGATACGCAGTATTTT
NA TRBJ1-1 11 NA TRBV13 CASSSQGEAFF TGTGCCAGCAGCTCCCAGGGGGAAGCTTTCTTT
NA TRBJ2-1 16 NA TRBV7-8 CASSLTGSGRANEQFF TGTGCCAGCAGCCTGACAGGCAGCGGACGGGCGAATGAGCAGTTCTTC
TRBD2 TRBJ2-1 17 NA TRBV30 CAWSDSQRGGALNEQFF TGTGCCTGGAGTGACTCACAACGCGGGGGGGCCCTCAATGAGCAGTTCTTC
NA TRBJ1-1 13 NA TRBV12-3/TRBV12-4 CASSPGQGTEAFF TGTGCCAGCAGCCCCGGGCAGGGCACTGAAGCTTTCTTT
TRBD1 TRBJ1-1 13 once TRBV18 CASSPPMTGAAFF TGTGCCAGCTCACCACCGATGACAGGGGCCGCTTTCTTT
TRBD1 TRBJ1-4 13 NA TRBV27 CASRGQGSEKLFF TGTGCCAGCAGGGGACAGGGAAGTGAAAAACTGTTTTTT
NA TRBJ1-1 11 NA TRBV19 CASTGGLEAFF TGTGCCAGTACGGGGGGGCTTGAAGCTTTCTTT
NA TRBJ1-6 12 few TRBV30 CAGSPNNSPLHF TGTGCCGGTAGCCCCAATAATTCACCCCTCCACTTT
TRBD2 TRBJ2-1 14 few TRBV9 CASSWSSGDNEQFF TGTGCCAGCAGCTGGTCTAGCGGGGACAATGAGCAGTTCTTC
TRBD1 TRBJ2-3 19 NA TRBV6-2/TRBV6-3 CASSYSTGSQGISLDTQYF TGTGCCAGCAGTTACTCGACAGGGAGTCAGGGTATTTCTCTAGATACGCAGTATTTT
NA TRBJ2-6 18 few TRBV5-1 CASSLGFPQGAGANVLTF TGCGCCAGCAGCTTGGGATTCCCCCAGGGCGCCGGGGCCAACGTCCTGACTTTC
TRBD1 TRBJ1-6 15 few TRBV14 CASSQGQLINSPLHF TGTGCCAGCAGCCAGGGACAGCTAATAAATTCACCCCTCCACTTT
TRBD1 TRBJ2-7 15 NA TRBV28 CASSSPGQGFNEQYF TGTGCCAGCAGTTCGCCGGGACAGGGTTTCAACGAGCAGTACTTC
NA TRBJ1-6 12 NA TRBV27 CASSEQNSPLHF TGTGCCAGCAGTGAACAGAATTCACCCCTCCACTTT
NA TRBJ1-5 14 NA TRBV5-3 CARSYGWENQPQHF TGTGCCAGAAGCTATGGGTGGGAGAATCAGCCCCAGCATTTT
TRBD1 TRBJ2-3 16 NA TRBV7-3 CASSGDRSFSTDTQYF TGTGCCAGCAGTGGGGACAGAAGCTTTAGCACAGATACGCAGTATTTT
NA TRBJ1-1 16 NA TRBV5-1 CASSLVPGHGNTEAFF TGCGCCAGCAGCTTGGTTCCCGGACACGGGAACACTGAAGCTTTCTTT
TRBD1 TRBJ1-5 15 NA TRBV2 CASSPDRGGNQPQHF TGTGCCAGCAGTCCGGACAGGGGAGGGAATCAGCCCCAGCATTTT
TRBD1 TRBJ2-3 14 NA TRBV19 CASSSGTGPDTQYF TGTGCCAGTAGTTCCGGGACAGGGCCAGATACGCAGTATTTT
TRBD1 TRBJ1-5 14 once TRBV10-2 CASRPTGGDQPQHF TGCGCCAGCAGGCCAACAGGGGGCGATCAGCCCCAGCATTTT
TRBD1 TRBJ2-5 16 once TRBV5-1 CASSRSPTGAGETQYF TGCGCCAGCAGCCGAAGCCCGACAGGGGCGGGAGAGACCCAGTACTTC
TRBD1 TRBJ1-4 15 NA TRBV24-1 CATSDPGQSNEKLFF TGTGCCACCAGTGATCCGGGACAGTCTAATGAAAAACTGTTTTTT
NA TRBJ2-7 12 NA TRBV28 CASSLGGYEQYF TGTGCCAGCAGTTTAGGCGGCTACGAGCAGTACTTC
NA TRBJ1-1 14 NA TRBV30 CAWSVTGGDTEAFF TGTGCCTGGAGTGTAACAGGCGGTGACACTGAAGCTTTCTTT
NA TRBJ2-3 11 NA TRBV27 CASSSNPRQYF TGTGCCAGCAGTTCGAACCCGCGGCAGTATTTT
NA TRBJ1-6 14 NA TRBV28 CASSFNPRNSPLHF TGTGCCAGCAGTTTTAATCCCAGGAATTCACCCCTCCACTTT
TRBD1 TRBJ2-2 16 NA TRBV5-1 CASSSPVGTDTGELFF TGCGCCAGCAGCTCACCGGTCGGGACAGACACCGGGGAGCTGTTTTTT
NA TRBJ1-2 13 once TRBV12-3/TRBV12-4 CASSFQITPGYTF TGTGCCAGCAGTTTCCAGATCACCCCTGGCTACACCTTC
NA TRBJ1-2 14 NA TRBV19 CASSMGTALYGYTF TGTGCCAGTAGTATGGGTACAGCCCTCTATGGCTACACCTTC
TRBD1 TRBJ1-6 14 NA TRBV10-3 CAISEGTGRSPLHF TGTGCCATCAGTGAGGGGACAGGGAGATCACCCCTCCACTTT
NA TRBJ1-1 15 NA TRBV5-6 CASSPEGGAGTEAFF TGTGCCAGCAGCCCCGAGGGGGGGGCTGGTACTGAAGCTTTCTTT
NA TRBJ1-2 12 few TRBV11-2 CASSSEQEGYTF TGTGCCAGCAGCTCAGAACAGGAGGGCTACACCTTC
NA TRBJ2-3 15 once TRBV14 CASSQGRGWTDTQYF TGTGCCAGCAGCCAAGGCAGGGGATGGACAGATACGCAGTATTTT
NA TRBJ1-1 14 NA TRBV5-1 CASSLGHRNTEAFF TGCGCCAGCAGCCTAGGACACCGGAACACTGAAGCTTTCTTT